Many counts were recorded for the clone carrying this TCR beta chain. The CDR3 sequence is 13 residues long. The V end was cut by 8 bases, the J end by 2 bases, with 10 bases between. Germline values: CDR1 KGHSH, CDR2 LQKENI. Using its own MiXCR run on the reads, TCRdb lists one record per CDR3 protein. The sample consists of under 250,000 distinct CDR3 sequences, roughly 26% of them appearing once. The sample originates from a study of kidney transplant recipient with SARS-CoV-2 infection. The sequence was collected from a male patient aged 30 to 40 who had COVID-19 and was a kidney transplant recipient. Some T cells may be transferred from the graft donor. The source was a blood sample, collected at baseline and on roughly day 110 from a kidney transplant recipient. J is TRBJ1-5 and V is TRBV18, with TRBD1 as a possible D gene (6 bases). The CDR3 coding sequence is TGTGCCAGCAGCCCAGGGGGCAATCAGCCCCAGCATTTT. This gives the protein CASSPGGNQPQHF.